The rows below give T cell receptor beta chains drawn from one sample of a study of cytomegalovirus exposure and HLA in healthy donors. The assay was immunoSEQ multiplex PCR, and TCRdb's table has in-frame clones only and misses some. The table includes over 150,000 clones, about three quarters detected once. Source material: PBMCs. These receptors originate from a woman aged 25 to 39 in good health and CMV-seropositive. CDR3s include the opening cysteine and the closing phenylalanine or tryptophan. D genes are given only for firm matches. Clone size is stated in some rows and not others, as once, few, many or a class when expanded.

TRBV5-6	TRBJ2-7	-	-	CASSLDYEQCF	TGTGCCAGCAGCTTGGACTACGAGCAGTGCTTC
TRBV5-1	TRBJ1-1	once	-	CASSLEGMPEAFF	TGCGCCAGCAGCTTGGAGGGGATGCCCGAAGCTTTCTTT
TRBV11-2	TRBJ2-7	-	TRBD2	CASSLSPSGSYEQYF	TGTGCCAGCAGCTTATCGCCCAGCGGGAGTTACGAGCAGTACTTC
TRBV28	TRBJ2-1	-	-	CASRQLGVNEQFF	TGTGCCAGCAGACAGCTCGGGGTGAATGAGCAGTTCTTC
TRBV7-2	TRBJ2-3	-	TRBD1	CASSNPSGTGAGTQYF	TGTGCCAGCAGCAACCCTTCTGGGACAGGCGCCGGTACGCAGTATTTT
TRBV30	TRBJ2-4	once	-	CAWSLEGGAKNIQYF	TGTGCCTGGAGTCTCGAGGGGGGGGCCAAAAACATTCAGTACTTC
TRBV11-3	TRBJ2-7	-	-	CASSFGTFSYEQYF	TGTGCCAGCAGCTTCGGGACATTCTCCTACGAGCAGTACTTC
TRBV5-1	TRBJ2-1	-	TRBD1	CASSLGGTGMAEQFF	TGCGCCAGCAGCTTGGGTGGGACAGGGATGGCTGAGCAGTTCTTC
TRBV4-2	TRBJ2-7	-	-	CASSPSGNSYEQYF	TGTGCCAGCAGCCCCTCCGGGAACTCCTACGAGCAGTACTTC
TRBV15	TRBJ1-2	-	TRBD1	CATSRGQGDYGYTF	TGTGCCACCAGCAGAGGACAGGGCGACTATGGCTACACCTTC
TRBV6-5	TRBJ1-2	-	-	CASSSDSPLRGYTF	TGTGCCAGCAGTTCGGACAGCCCCCTCCGTGGCTACACCTTC
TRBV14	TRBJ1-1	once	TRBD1	CASRPRQQGSDTEAFF	TGTGCCAGCAGGCCCCGCCAACAGGGGTCGGACACTGAAGCTTTCTTT
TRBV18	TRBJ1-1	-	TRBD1	CASSRTGSFEAFF	TGTGCCAGCTCACGGACAGGGAGTTTCGAAGCTTTCTTT
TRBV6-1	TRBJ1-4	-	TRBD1	CASIIPRQGDEKLFF	TGTGCCAGCATCATACCGAGACAGGGAGATGAAAAACTGTTTTTT
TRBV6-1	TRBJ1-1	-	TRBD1	CASSGRYSGQGPEAFF	TGTGCCAGCAGTGGGCGATACTCAGGACAGGGGCCTGAAGCTTTCTTT
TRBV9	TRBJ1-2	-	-	CASSGGVFQGLRDYGYTF	TGTGCCAGCAGCGGGGGGGTTTTCCAAGGATTACGGGACTATGGCTACACCTTC
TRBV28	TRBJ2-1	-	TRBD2	CASTLIGSGRGQFF	TGTGCCAGCACTTTAATCGGGAGCGGGAGAGGGCAGTTCTTC